A selection of T cell receptor beta chains follows, all from one sample in a study of read filtering for tumor transcriptome and immune sequencing. TCRdb reprocessed the reads with MiXCR, giving one entry per CDR3 protein. The data show approximately 50,000 distinct CDR3 sequences, 20% to 25% seen once. What was sequenced was a population of CD138-negative cells sorted from bone marrow. Every receptor here comes from a donor at least 40 years old with multiple myeloma. The CDR3 runs from the conserved cysteine through the conserved F or W. Each record gives: clone size, J gene, V gene, D gene, CDR3 DNA, CDR3 protein. D genes are given only for firm matches. Size values are once, few and many counts, or a class for expanded clones, and some rows have none.

>many|TRBJ1-1|TRBV28|-
TGTGCCAGCAGTTTATTTGGGACTGAAGCTTTCTTT
CASSLFGTEAFF
>many|TRBJ2-7|TRBV28|-
TGTGCCAGCAGAAGCCCCTACGAGCAGTACTTC
CASRSPYEQYF
>many|TRBJ1-2|TRBV6-5|TRBD1
TGTGCCAGCAGTTTGGGACAGGAGTATGGCTACACCTTC
CASSLGQEYGYTF
>many|TRBJ2-3|TRBV11-2|-
TGTGCCAGCAGCACTCGCGGGATTACAGATACGCAGTATTTT
CASSTRGITDTQYF
>many|TRBJ2-1|TRBV20-1|TRBD2
TGCAGTGCCCGACTAGCCCCCTACAATGAGCAGTTCTTC
CSARLAPYNEQFF
>many|TRBJ2-3|TRBV5-1|-
TGCGCCAGCAGCAACCTAGCGATGTCAGATACGCAGTATTTT
CASSNLAMSDTQYF
>many|TRBJ2-1|TRBV28|TRBD1
TGTGCCAGCAGTTTATTTAGACAGGGAGTAAAAAATGAGCAGTTCTTC
CASSLFRQGVKNEQFF
>many|TRBJ2-2|TRBV7-8|-
TGTGCCAGCAGCTTAGTTGGACAGCCCAACACCGGGGAGCTGTTTTTT
CASSLVGQPNTGELFF
>-|TRBJ2-2|TRBV11-2|-
TGTGCCAGCAGCTCGGGACCGAACACCGGGGAGCTGTTTTTT
CASSSGPNTGELFF
>many|TRBJ2-3|TRBV5-4|TRBD2
TGTGCCAGCAGCACCGGCGGGGGGTGGGGCACAGATACGCAGTATTTT
CASSTGGGWGTDTQYF
>many|TRBJ2-3|TRBV12-3/TRBV12-4|-
TGTGCCAGCACTAGCCAGTTGGGAGATACGCAGTATTTT
CASTSQLGDTQYF
>few|TRBJ2-1|TRBV5-4|TRBD2
TGTGCCAGCAGCATTGCCAGCGGGAGAGTGAATGAGCAGTTCTTC
CASSIASGRVNEQFF
>many|TRBJ2-7|TRBV19|TRBD2
TGTGCCAGTAGTATGAGCGGGGGGAACGAGCAGTACTTC
CASSMSGGNEQYF
>many|TRBJ1-1|TRBV6-1|-
TGTGCCAGCGAGGAGATGTTGAACACTGAAGCTTTCTTT
CASEEMLNTEAFF
>many|TRBJ1-1|TRBV7-2|-
TGTGCCAGCAGCCGACAGGTAAACACTGAAGCTTTCTTT
CASSRQVNTEAFF
>-|TRBJ1-4|TRBV2|-
TGTGCCAGCAGCCGGGGGCCGTCGGCTAATGAAAAACTGTTTTTT
CASSRGPSANEKLFF
>-|TRBJ2-7|TRBV19|-
TGTGCCAGTAGTATTGGTCCCTCCTGGAGCGAGCAGTACTTC
CASSIGPSWSEQYF
>many|TRBJ2-5|TRBV20-1|TRBD1
TGCAGTGCCGGACAGGGACAAGAGACCCAGTACTTC
CSAGQGQETQYF
>many|TRBJ2-1|TRBV11-2|TRBD2
TGTGCCAGCAGCTTAGATTCGGGAGGGCCCTACAATGAGCAGTTCTTC
CASSLDSGGPYNEQFF
>many|TRBJ1-2|TRBV5-1|-
TGCGCCAGCAGCTTGGCAAACAGGGCGGATGGCTACACCTTC
CASSLANRADGYTF
>few|TRBJ2-3|TRBV20-1|TRBD2
TGCAGTGCTAGAGATAGCGGGGGGGCGGATACGCAGTATTTT
CSARDSGGADTQYF
>many|TRBJ2-1|TRBV20-1|TRBD2
TGCAGTGCCAATCCTAGCGGGGGGGCAGATGAGCAGTTCTTC
CSANPSGGADEQFF
>many|TRBJ1-1|TRBV5-1|-
TGCGCCAGCAGCGGCGGGACGGCGAACACTGAAGCTTTCTTT
CASSGGTANTEAFF
>-|TRBJ1-5|TRBV29-1|-
TGCAGCGTTGTGGGGGGACGCAATCAGCCCCAGCATTTT
CSVVGGRNQPQHF
>few|TRBJ1-1|TRBV20-1|-
TGCAGTGCTAGTAGCTTCCTGGGCACTGAAGCTTTCTTT
CSASSFLGTEAFF
>many|TRBJ2-7|TRBV5-1|TRBD2
TGCGCCAGCAGCTCCCCGGGACTAGCGACCTCCTACGAGCAGTACTTC
CASSSPGLATSYEQYF
>-|TRBJ2-3|TRBV6-2/TRBV6-3|TRBD1
TGTGCCTCTACGGGACAGGGAAGGGATACGCAGTATTTT
CASTGQGRDTQYF
>-|TRBJ2-3|TRBV5-4|-
TGTGCCAGCAGCCCCCGGGACTTCACAGATACGCAGTATTTT
CASSPRDFTDTQYF
>-|TRBJ2-7|TRBV19|-
TGTGCCAGTACTCCGGAGCGACAGTTC
CASTPERQF
>many|TRBJ2-7|TRBV20-1|TRBD1
TGCAGTGCTAGAAGGACCGGGACAGGACTCTACGAGCAGTACTTC
CSARRTGTGLYEQYF
>few|TRBJ1-5|TRBV30|-
TGTGCCTGGAATCTCCAGGGTGCGGGCAATCAGCCCCAGCATTTT
CAWNLQGAGNQPQHF
>many|TRBJ2-1|TRBV11-3|-
TGTGCCAGCAGGGCGGGACAGATAGCGGATGAGCAGTTCTTC
CASRAGQIADEQFF
>many|TRBJ2-2|TRBV19|TRBD2
TGTGCCAGTGGGACTAGCCCAAACACCGGGGAGCTGTTTTTT
CASGTSPNTGELFF
>many|TRBJ2-1|TRBV5-1|TRBD2
TGCGCCAGCAGCCCTCCGGGACTAGCGGACTACAATGAGCAGTTCTTC
CASSPPGLADYNEQFF
>many|TRBJ2-5|TRBV29-1|TRBD2
TGCAGCGTTGAACTAGCGGGAGAGACCCAGTACTTC
CSVELAGETQYF
>many|TRBJ2-3|TRBV6-5|-
TGTGCCAGCAGTAGCCGGACACCGGATACGCAGTATTTT
CASSSRTPDTQYF
>many|TRBJ2-7|TRBV18|TRBD1
TGTGCCAGCTCCCCAGGGACAGGCGCCTCCTACGAGCAGTACTTC
CASSPGTGASYEQYF
>many|TRBJ2-7|TRBV5-1|-
TGTGCCAGCAGTCTTGGGGCCTACGAGCAGTACTTC
CASSLGAYEQYF
>-|TRBJ2-7|TRBV6-5|TRBD1
TGTGCCAGCAGTAAGCTTCCGGGACAGGGGAGATACGAGCAGTACTTC
CASSKLPGQGRYEQYF
>many|TRBJ2-1|TRBV5-1|TRBD2
TGCGCCAGCAGCATCGACCTAGCGGGCGGCTACAATGAGCAGTTCTTC
CASSIDLAGGYNEQFF
>many|TRBJ1-1|TRBV9|-
TGTGCCAGCAGCGTAGAGATGAACACTGAAGCTTTCTTT
CASSVEMNTEAFF
>many|TRBJ2-7|TRBV27|TRBD1
TGTGCCAGCAGTTTTTCGAGGACAGGACAGACCTACGAGCAGTACTTC
CASSFSRTGQTYEQYF
>many|TRBJ1-2|TRBV7-2|TRBD1
TGTGCCAGCAGCTTAGCGCGGACAGGGCTTGCCTTCCTCGGCTATGGCTACACCTTC
CASSLARTGLAFLGYGYTF
>-|TRBJ2-1|TRBV27|TRBD2
TGTGCCGGCAGCAGGGCGGGAGCCCACAGTGAGCAGTTCTTC
CAGSRAGAHSEQFF
>many|TRBJ2-3|TRBV7-6|-
TGTGCCAGCAGCTCCCAGGATCCTCACCTCACAGATACGCAGTATTTT
CASSSQDPHLTDTQYF
>-|TRBJ1-2|TRBV12-3/TRBV12-4|TRBD1
TGTGCCAGCAGTCTCGGGACAGGGGAATCTGGCTACACCTTC
CASSLGTGESGYTF
>-|TRBJ2-1|TRBV20-1|TRBD2
TGCAGTGCAAAACTAGCGGAGGTCTACGATGAGCAGTTCTTC
CSAKLAEVYDEQFF
>few|TRBJ1-2|TRBV5-1|TRBD1
TGCGCCAGCAGCCCGGGACAGGGGGCGCATTTTGGCTACACCTTC
CASSPGQGAHFGYTF